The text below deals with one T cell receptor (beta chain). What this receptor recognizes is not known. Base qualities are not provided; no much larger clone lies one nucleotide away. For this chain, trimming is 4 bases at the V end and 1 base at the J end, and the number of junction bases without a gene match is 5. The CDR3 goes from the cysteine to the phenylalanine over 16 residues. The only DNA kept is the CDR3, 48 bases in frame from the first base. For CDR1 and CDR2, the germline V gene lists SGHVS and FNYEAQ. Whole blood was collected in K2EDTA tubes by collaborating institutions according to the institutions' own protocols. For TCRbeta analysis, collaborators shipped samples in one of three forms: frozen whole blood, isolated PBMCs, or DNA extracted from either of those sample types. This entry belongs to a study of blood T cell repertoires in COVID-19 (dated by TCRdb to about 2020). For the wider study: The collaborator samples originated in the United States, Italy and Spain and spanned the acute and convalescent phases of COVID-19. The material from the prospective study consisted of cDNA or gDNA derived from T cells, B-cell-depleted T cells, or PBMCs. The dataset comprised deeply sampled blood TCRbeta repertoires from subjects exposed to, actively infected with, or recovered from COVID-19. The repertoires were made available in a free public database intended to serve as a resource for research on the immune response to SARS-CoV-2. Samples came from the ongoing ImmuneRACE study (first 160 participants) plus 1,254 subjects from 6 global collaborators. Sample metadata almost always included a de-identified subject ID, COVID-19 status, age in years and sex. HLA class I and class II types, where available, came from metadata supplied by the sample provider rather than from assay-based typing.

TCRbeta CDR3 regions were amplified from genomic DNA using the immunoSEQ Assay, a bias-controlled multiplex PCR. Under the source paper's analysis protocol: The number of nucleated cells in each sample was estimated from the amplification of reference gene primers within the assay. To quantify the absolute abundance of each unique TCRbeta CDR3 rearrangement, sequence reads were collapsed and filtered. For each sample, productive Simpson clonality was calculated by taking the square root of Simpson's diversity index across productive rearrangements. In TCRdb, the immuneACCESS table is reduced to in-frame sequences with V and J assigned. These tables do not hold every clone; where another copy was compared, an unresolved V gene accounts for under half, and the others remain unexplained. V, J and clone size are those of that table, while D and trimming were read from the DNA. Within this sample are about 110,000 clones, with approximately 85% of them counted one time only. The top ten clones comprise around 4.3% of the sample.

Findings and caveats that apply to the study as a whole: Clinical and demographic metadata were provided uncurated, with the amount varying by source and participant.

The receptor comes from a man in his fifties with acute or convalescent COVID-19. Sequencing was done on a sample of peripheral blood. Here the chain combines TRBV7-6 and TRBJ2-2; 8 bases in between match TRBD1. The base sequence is TGTGCCAGCAGCTCCTCCGGGACAGGGAACACCGGGGAGCTGTTTTTT. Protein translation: CASSSSGTGNTGELFF. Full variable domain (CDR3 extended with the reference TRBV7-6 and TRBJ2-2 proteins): GAGVSQSPRYKVTKRGQDVALRCDPISGHVSLYWYRQALGQGPEFLTYFNYEAQQDKSGLPNDRFSAERPEGSISTLTIQRTEQRDSAMYRCASSSSGTGNTGELFFGEGSRLTVL.